This T cell receptor (beta chain) was sequenced in a study of T cells in localized non-small cell lung cancer. Findings and caveats of the study: Detection in adjacent lung was observed for a median roughly 62 of the top 100 tumor clones. Owing to sequencing of a solitary tumor region, heterogeneity cannot be discounted. Clonality of T cells reached its maximum in uninvolved adjacent lung, surpassing tumor.

Only in-frame clones appear in the TCRdb table, and some are missing; sequencing was by immunoSEQ multiplex PCR. The sample has about 8,100 clones, 90% to 95% seen once. This CDR3 region has 16 residues. Germline lookup yields CDR1 SGHAT and CDR2 FQNNGV. Between the trimmed V and J ends, which lost 1 base and 10 bases, there was a span of 17 bases. Worth noting for this clone: Its cognate antigen is unknown.

This chain joins TRBV11-2 and TRBJ1-6, with D perhaps TRBD1 (5 bases). The receptor's source is a woman between 35 and 70 years old with stage I lung adenocarcinoma. Sequenced material: peripheral blood, taken before any cancer treatment. As DNA, the CDR3 is TGTGCCAGCAGCTTAGGGGGCCAAGGGGTGGGATCACCCCTCCACTTT. Residues: CASSLGGQGVGSPLHF. The variable domain in full, completed from reference TRBV11-2 and TRBJ1-6, reads EAGVAQSPRYKIIEKRQSVAFWCNPISGHATLYWYQQILGQGPKLLIQFQNNGVVDDSQLPKDRFSAERLKGVDSTLKIQPAKLEDSAVYLCASSLGGQGVGSPLHFGNGTRLTVT.